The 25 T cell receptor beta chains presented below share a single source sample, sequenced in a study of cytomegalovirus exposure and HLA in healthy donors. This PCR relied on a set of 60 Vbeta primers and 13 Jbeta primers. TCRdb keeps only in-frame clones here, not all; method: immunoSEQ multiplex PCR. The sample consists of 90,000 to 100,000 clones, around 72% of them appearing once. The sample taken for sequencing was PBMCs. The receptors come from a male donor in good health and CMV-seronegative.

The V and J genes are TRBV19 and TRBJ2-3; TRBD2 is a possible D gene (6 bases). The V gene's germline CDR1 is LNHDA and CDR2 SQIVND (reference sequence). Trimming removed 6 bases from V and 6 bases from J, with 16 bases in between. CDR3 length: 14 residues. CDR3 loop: CASRTRSRGDTQYF. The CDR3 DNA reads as TGTGCCAGTAGGACTAGGTCCCGAGGGGATACGCAGTATTTT.

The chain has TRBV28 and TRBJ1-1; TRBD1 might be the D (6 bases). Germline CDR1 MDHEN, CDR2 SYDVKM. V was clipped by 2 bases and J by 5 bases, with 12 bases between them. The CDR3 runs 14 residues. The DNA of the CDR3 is TGTGCCAGCAGTTTAGGGGGGGCGAGGACTGAAGCTTTCTTT. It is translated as CASSLGGARTEAFF.

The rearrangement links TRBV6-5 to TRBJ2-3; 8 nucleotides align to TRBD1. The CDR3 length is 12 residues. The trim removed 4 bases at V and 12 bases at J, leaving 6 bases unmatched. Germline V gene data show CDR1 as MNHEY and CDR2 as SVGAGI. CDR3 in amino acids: CASSLGQGSQYF. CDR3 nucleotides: TGTGCCAGCAGTTTAGGACAGGGAAGTCAGTATTTT.

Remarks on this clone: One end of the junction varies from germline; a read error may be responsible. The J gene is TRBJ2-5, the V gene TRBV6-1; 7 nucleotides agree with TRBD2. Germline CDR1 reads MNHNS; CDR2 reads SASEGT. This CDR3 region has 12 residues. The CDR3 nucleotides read TGTGCAAGCAGACTAGCTCCAGAGACCCAGTACTTC. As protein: CASRLAPETQYF.

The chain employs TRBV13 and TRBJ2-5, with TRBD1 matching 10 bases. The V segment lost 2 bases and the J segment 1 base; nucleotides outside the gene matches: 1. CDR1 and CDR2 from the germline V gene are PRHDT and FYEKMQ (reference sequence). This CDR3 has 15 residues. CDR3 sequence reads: CASSLRTGGQETQYF. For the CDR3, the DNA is TGTGCCAGCAGCTTAAGGACAGGGGGCCAAGAGACCCAGTACTTC.

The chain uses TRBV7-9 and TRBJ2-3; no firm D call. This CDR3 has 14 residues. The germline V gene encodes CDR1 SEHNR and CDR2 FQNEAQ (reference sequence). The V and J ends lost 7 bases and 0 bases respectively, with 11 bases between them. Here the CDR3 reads CASTGDSSTDTQYF. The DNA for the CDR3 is TGTGCCAGCACCGGAGACTCTAGCACAGATACGCAGTATTTT.

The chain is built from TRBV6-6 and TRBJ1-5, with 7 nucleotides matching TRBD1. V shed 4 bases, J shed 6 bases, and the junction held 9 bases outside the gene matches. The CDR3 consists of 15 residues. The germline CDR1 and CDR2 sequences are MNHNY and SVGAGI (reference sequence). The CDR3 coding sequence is TGTGCCAGCAGTTTTTTAGGACAGGTTAGTCAGCCCCAGCATTTT. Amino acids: CASSFLGQVSQPQHF.

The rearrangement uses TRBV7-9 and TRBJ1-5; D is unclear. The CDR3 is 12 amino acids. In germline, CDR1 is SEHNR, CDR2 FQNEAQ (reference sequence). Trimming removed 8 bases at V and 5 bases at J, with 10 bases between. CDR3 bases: TGTGCCAGCGGACGGGGTGATCAGCCCCAGCATTTT. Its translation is CASGRGDQPQHF.

CDR3 DNA sequence: TGTGCCAGCAGCTTAAGAGGACTAGCGATCAATGAGCAGTTCTTC. As protein: CASSLRGLAINEQFF. The gene calls are TRBV7-8 and TRBJ2-1, with TRBD2 matching 9 bases. Germline V gene sequence: CDR1 SGHVS, CDR2 FQNEAQ. With 2 bases clipped from V and 6 bases from J, the junction kept 5 bases outside the gene matches. CDR3 length: 15 residues.

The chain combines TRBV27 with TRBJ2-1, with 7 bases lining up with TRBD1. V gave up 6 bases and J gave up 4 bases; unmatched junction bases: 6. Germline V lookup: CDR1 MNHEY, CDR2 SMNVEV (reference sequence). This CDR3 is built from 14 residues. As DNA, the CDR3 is TGTGCCAGCAGGACAGGGATATCGTACAATGAGCAGTTCTTC. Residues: CASRTGISYNEQFF.

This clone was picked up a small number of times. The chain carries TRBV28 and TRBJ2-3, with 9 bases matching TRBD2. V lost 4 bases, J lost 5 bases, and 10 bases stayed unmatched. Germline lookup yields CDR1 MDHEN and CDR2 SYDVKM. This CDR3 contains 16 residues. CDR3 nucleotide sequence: TGTGCCAGCAGTTCCACACGCAAGACTAGCGGAGATACGCAGTATTTT. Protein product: CASSSTRKTSGDTQYF.

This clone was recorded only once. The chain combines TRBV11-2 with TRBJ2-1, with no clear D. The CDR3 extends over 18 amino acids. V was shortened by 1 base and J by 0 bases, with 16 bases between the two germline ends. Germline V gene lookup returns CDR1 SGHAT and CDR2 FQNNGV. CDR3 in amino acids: CASSLAVIGWSSYNEQFF. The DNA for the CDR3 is TGTGCCAGCAGCTTAGCTGTTATTGGCTGGAGCTCCTACAATGAGCAGTTCTTC. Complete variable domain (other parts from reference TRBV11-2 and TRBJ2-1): EAGVAQSPRYKIIEKRQSVAFWCNPISGHATLYWYQQILGQGPKLLIQFQNNGVVDDSQLPKDRFSAERLKGVDSTLKIQPAKLEDSAVYLCASSLAVIGWSSYNEQFFGPGTRLTVL.

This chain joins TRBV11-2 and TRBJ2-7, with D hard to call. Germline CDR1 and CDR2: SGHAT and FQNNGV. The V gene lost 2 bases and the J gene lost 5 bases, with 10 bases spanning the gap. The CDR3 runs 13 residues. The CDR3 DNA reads TGTGCCAGCAGCTTACGGTCGGTCCACGAGCAGTACTTC. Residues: CASSLRSVHEQYF. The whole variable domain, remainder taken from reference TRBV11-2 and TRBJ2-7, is EAGVAQSPRYKIIEKRQSVAFWCNPISGHATLYWYQQILGQGPKLLIQFQNNGVVDDSQLPKDRFSAERLKGVDSTLKIQPAKLEDSAVYLCASSLRSVHEQYFGPGTRLTVT.

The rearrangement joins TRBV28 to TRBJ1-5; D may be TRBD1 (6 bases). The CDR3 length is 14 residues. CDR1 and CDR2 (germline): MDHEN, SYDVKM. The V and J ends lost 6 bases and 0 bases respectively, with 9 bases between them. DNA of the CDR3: TGTGCCAGCAGGGAACAGGGTAGCAATCAGCCCCAGCATTTT. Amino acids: CASREQGSNQPQHF.

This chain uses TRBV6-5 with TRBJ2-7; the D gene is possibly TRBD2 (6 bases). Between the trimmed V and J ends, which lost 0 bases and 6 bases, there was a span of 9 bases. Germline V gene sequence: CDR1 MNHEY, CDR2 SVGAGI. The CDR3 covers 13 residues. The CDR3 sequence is CASSYSIGGEQYF. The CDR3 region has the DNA TGTGCCAGCAGTTACTCGATCGGGGGCGAGCAGTACTTC.

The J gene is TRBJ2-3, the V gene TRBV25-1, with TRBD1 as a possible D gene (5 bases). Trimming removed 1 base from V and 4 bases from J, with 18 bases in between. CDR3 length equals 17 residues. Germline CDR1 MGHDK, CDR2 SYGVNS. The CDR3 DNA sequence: TGTGCCAGCAGTGAATTCCCCACCCTATGGGGCGCAGATACGCAGTATTTT. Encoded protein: CASSEFPTLWGADTQYF.

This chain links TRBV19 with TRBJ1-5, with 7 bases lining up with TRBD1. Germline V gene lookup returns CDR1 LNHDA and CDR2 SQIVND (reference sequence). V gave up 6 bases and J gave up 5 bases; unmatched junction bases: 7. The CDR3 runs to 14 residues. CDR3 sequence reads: CASRWGRGDQPQHF. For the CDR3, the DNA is TGTGCCAGTAGGTGGGGCAGGGGGGATCAGCCCCAGCATTTT.

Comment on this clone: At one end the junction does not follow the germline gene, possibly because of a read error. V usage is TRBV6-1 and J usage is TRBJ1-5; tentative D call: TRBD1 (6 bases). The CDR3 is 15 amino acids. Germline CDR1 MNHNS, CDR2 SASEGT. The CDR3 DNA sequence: TGTGCCAGCAGTGAGCGTCCCAGGGGCAACCAGCCCCAGCATTTT. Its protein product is CASSERPRGNQPQHF.

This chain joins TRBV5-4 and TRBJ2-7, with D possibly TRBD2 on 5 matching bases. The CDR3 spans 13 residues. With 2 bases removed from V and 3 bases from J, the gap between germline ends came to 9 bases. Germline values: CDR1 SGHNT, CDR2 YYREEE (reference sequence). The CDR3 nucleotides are TGTGCCAGCAGCTTTCGAGGGTACTACGAGCAGTACTTC. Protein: CASSFRGYYEQYF.

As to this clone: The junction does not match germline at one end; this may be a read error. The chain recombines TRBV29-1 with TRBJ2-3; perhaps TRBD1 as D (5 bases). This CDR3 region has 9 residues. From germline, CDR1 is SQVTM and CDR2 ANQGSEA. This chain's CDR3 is CSVDSQQAF. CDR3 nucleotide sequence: TGCAGCGTTGATTCGCAACAGGCATTT.

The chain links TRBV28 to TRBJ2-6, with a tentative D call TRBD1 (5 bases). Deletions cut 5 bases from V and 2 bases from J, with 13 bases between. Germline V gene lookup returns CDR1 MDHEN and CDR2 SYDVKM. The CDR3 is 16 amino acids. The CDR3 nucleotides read TGTGCCAGCAGTCCCCAGGGCAGGACTGGGGCCAACGTCCTGACTTTC. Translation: CASSPQGRTGANVLTF. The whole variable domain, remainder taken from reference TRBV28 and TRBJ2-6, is DVKVTQSSRYLVKRTGEKVFLECVQDMDHENMFWYRQDPGLGLRLIYFSYDVKMKEKGDIPEGYSVSREKKERFSLILESASTNQTSMYLCASSPQGRTGANVLTFGAGSRLTVL.

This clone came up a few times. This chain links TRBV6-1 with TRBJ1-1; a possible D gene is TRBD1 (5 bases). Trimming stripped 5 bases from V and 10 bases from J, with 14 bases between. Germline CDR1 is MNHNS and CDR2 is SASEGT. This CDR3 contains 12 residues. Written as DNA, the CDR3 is TGTGCCAGCAGTCCCTGGGGGGTTCCAGCTTTCTTT. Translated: CASSPWGVPAFF.

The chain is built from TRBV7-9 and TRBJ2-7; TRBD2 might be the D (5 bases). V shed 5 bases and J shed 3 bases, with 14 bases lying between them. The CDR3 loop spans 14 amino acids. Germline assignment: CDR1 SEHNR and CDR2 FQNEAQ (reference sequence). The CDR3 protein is CASSPRTRNYEQYF. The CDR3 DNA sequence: TGTGCCAGCAGCCCAAGGACTCGGAACTACGAGCAGTACTTC. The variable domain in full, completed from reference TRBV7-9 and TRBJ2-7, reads DTGVSQNPRHKITKRGQNVTFRCDPISEHNRLYWYRQTLGQGPEFLTYFQNEAQLEKSRLLSDRFSAERPKGSFSTLEIQRTEQGDSAMYLCASSPRTRNYEQYFGPGTRLTVT.

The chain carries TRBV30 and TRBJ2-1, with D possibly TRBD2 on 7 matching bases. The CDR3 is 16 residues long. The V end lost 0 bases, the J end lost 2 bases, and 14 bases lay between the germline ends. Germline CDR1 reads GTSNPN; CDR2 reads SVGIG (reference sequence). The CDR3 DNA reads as TGTGCCTGGAGTGTTCCGGGGGGCTTCCCCTACAATGAGCAGTTCTTC. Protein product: CAWSVPGGFPYNEQFF. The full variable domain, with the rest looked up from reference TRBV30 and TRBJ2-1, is SQTIHQWPATLVQPVGSPLSLECTVEGTSNPNLYWYRQAAGRGLQLLFYSVGIGQISSEVPQNLSASRPQDRQFILSSKKLLLSDSGFYLCAWSVPGGFPYNEQFFGPGTRLTVL.

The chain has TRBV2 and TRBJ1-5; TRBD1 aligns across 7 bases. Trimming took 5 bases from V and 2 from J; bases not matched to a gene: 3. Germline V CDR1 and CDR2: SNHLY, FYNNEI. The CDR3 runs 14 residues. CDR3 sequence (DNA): TGTGCCAGCAGTAGGACAGGAGGCAATCAGCCCCAGCATTTT. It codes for CASSRTGGNQPQHF. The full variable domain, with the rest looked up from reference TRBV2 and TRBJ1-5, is EPEVTQTPSHQVTQMGQEVILRCVPISNHLYFYWYRQILGQKVEFLVSFYNNEISEKSEIFDDQFSVERPDGSNFTLKIRSTKLEDSAMYFCASSRTGGNQPQHFGDGTRLSIL.